The 27 T cell receptor beta chains in this list originate from one sample, sequenced in a study of CD4 T cells in relation to SARS-CoV-2 and coronaviruses. Their target antigens are unknown. TCRdb keeps only in-frame clones here, not all; method: immunoSEQ multiplex PCR. The sample includes 35,000 to 50,000 clones, roughly four fifths seen only once; the top ten take about 1.5%. Sequenced sample: naive CD4+ T cells from PBMCs, cultured in vitro. The subset is: naive CD4+ T cells isolated by negative enrichment. The receptors derive from an adult with COVID-19.

The chain uses TRBV19 and TRBJ1-1; no firm D call. This CDR3 spans 12 amino acids. V dropped 8 bases and J dropped 5 bases, with 12 bases sitting between them. Germline CDR1 and CDR2: LNHDA and SQIVND (reference sequence). CDR3 protein: CASSFVKTEAFF. CDR3 nucleotide sequence: TGTGCCAGTTCTTTTGTAAAGACTGAAGCTTTCTTT.

The chain employs TRBV6-2 or TRBV6-3 and TRBJ1-1, with D possibly being TRBD1 (5 bases). CDR1 MNHEY and CDR2 SVGEGT come from the germline V gene. The CDR3 is 16 residues long. With 0 bases removed from V and 0 bases from J, the gap between germline ends came to 11 bases. In DNA, the CDR3 is TGTGCCAGCAGTTACTCGATTGGACAACTGAACACTGAAGCTTTCTTT. It codes for CASSYSIGQLNTEAFF.

This clone was detected only a few times. The rearrangement links TRBV10-3 to TRBJ2-7, with 7 positions matching TRBD1. Germline lookup yields CDR1 ENHRY and CDR2 SYGVKD. The CDR3 is 15 residues long. The J segment lost 2 bases and the V segment lost 3 bases, leaving 7 bases of the junction unmatched. The CDR3 DNA is TGTGCCATCAGTGACGGGACAGACACAACCTACGAGCAGTACTTC. Translated, it gives CAISDGTDTTYEQYF.

This clone was seen more than once but under ten times. V gene TRBV7-9 combines with J gene TRBJ2-1, with D perhaps TRBD2 (6 bases). CDR1 is SEHNR and CDR2 is FQNEAQ in the germline V gene (reference sequence). This CDR3 contains 15 residues. Between the trimmed V and J ends, which lost 7 bases and 2 bases, there was a span of 15 bases. This CDR3 reads CASTPGSGAYNEQFF. CDR3 nucleotides: TGTGCCAGCACCCCGGGGTCGGGAGCCTACAATGAGCAGTTCTTC.

This clone was counted once. The chain carries TRBV5-1 and TRBJ2-2; 10 bases are a match to TRBD2. Germline trimming cut 4 bases from V and 6 bases from J; bases unmatched to any gene: 6. Per germline, CDR1 SGHRS and CDR2 YFSETQ. The CDR3 runs 15 residues. CDR3 DNA sequence: TGCGCCAGCAGCCTACAGACTAGCGGGTCCGGGGAGCTGTTTTTT. Translation gives CASSLQTSGSGELFF.

This clone was picked up a small number of times. The chain is built from TRBV7-9 and TRBJ2-6; 7 bases match TRBD2. This CDR3 spans 16 amino acids. Looked up from germline, CDR1 is SEHNR and CDR2 is FQNEAQ (reference sequence). The junction had 6 bases not matched to a gene; V was cut back by 7 bases and J by 0 bases. The CDR3 region has the DNA TGTGCCAGCAACCGGGGCGGGAGCTCTGGGGCCAACGTCCTGACTTTC. The encoded protein is CASNRGGSSGANVLTF.

The chain recombines TRBV7-6 with TRBJ2-5; D is undetermined. The CDR3 is 16 residues long. The ends were cut back, 6 bases at V and 4 bases at J, with 21 bases in the middle. CDR1 SGHVS and CDR2 FNYEAQ come from the germline V gene. As DNA, the CDR3 is TGTGCCAGCAGTCCAAGGGTTCTAGACGCCCCAGAGACCCAGTACTTC. Its translation: CASSPRVLDAPETQYF.

The rearrangement uses TRBV30 and TRBJ1-6; no reliable D call. V was clipped by 4 bases and J by 5 bases, with 9 bases between them. Germline CDR1 and CDR2: GTSNPN and SVGIG (reference sequence). The CDR3 runs 13 residues. CDR3 sequence (DNA): TGTGCCTGGACCATCCTTAATAATTCACCCCTCCACTTT. Residues: CAWTILNNSPLHF.

The chain has TRBV4-3 and TRBJ1-6, with D hard to call. Germline values: CDR1 LGHNA, CDR2 YSLEER. Deletions cut 5 bases from V and 13 bases from J, with 18 bases between. CDR3 length: 14 residues. The DNA of the CDR3 is TGCGCCAGCAGCACAGAAAGAGACGCAGTTCCCCTCCACTTT. Its translation: CASSTERDAVPLHF.

The gene calls are TRBV18 and TRBJ2-1, with D possibly TRBD1 on 7 matching bases. Germline CDR1 is KGHSH and CDR2 is LQKENI. The CDR3 totals 16 residues. V shed 0 bases and J shed 4 bases, with 13 bases lying between them. DNA of the CDR3: TGTGCCAGCTCACCACCGGCGGGACAGTCTTACAATGAGCAGTTCTTC. Amino acids: CASSPPAGQSYNEQFF.

This sequence joins TRBV6-4 and TRBJ1-5; D unclear. Germline assignment: CDR1 MRHNA and CDR2 SNTAGT. This CDR3 region has 13 residues. V lost 6 bases and J 3 bases, leaving 9 bases between the germline ends. CDR3 DNA: TGTGCCAGCAGCGGAGAATCCAATCAGCCCCAGCATTTT. This encodes CASSGESNQPQHF.

The genes are TRBV15 and TRBJ2-1; 8 nucleotides line up with TRBD2. Per the germline V gene, CDR1 is LNHNV and CDR2 is YYDKDF (reference sequence). The CDR3 totals 14 residues. V was clipped by 5 bases and J by 4 bases; unmatched bases: 4. DNA for the CDR3: TGTGCCACCAGCCCCCAGCGGGAGTACAATGAGCAGTTCTTC. Amino acid sequence: CATSPQREYNEQFF.

The rearrangement uses TRBV3-1 (or the pseudogene TRBV3-2) and TRBJ2-5; D is undetermined. The germline gives CDR1 LGHDT, CDR2 YNNKEL (reference sequence). The CDR3 extends over 15 amino acids. The V and J ends lost 4 bases and 5 bases respectively, with 17 bases between them. The CDR3 region is CASSPYLFGLETQYF. The CDR3 DNA sequence: TGTGCCAGCAGCCCATACCTCTTCGGTCTTGAGACCCAGTACTTC.

V gene TRBV19 combines with J gene TRBJ2-1; 8 bases map to TRBD2. The V gene end was trimmed by 3 bases and the J gene end by 10 bases; junction bases not matched to a gene: 5. The CDR3 has 13 amino acids. Germline V gives CDR1 LNHDA, CDR2 SQIVND (reference sequence). The CDR3 reads CASSISGRGEQFF. The CDR3 DNA reads TGTGCCAGTAGTATCAGCGGGAGAGGGGAGCAGTTCTTC.

The genes are TRBV2 and TRBJ1-2; D is possibly TRBD1 (6 bases). Germline CDR1 is SNHLY and CDR2 is FYNNEI. The CDR3 has 16 amino acids. The V end was cut by 6 bases, the J end by 0 bases, with 17 bases between. In DNA, the CDR3 is TGTGCCAGCAGGGTAGACAGGCGGGAGACTAACTATGGCTACACCTTC. Translation gives CASRVDRRETNYGYTF.

Here the CDR3 DNA reads TGTGCCAGCAGGCGGACAGGGGTCGACGAGCAGTACTTC. This encodes CASRRTGVDEQYF. The chain joins TRBV14 to TRBJ2-7; 9 bases match TRBD1. The CDR3 totals 13 residues. With V trimmed by 6 bases and J by 5 bases, 5 bases remained unmatched. CDR1 is SGHDN and CDR2 is FVKESK in the germline V gene. Together with reference TRBV14 and TRBJ2-7, the CDR3 gives the full variable domain: EAGVTQFPSHSVIEKGQTVTLRCDPISGHDNLYWYRRVMGKEIKFLLHFVKESKQDESGMPNNRFLAERTGGTYSTLKVQPAELEDSGVYFCASRRTGVDEQYFGPGTRLTVT.

This chain uses TRBV10-1 with TRBJ2-5, with TRBD2 as a possible D gene (5 bases). The ends were cut back, 1 base at V and 1 base at J, with 10 bases in the middle. Germline V gene sequence: CDR1 WNHNN, CDR2 SYGVQD (reference sequence). The CDR3 spans 15 residues. The CDR3 DNA reads as TGCGCCAGCAGTGAGTATGGAGGACGCCAAGAGACCCAGTACTTC. This codes for CASSEYGGRQETQYF.

The genes are TRBV18 and TRBJ2-5; a weak D match, TRBD2 (6 bases). Germline V gene lookup returns CDR1 KGHSH and CDR2 LQKENI. CDR3 size: 13 residues. The germline V and J ends were trimmed by 5 bases and 5 bases, with 12 bases remaining between them. This CDR3 reads CASSSGVFETQYF. CDR3 in DNA: TGTGCCAGCTCATCGGGAGTCTTCGAGACCCAGTACTTC.

This sequence joins TRBV24-1 and TRBJ2-7, with D unresolved. V was clipped by 6 bases and J by 4 bases, with 0 bases between them. Germline assignment: CDR1 KGHDR and CDR2 SFDVKD. This CDR3 is built from 9 residues. CDR3: CATSYEQYF. DNA of the CDR3: TGTGCCACCAGTTACGAGCAGTACTTC.

The count of this clone is one. The rearrangement joins TRBV10-3 to TRBJ1-1; no reliable D call. CDR1 and CDR2 (germline): ENHRY, SYGVKD. Trimming cost V 3 bases and J 1 base, with 9 bases left between them. The CDR3 spans 14 residues. The CDR3 bases are TGTGCCATCAGTGATAAACCGAAGAACACTGAAGCTTTCTTT. This sequence encodes CAISDKPKNTEAFF.

This clone was counted only a few times. The chain recombines TRBV11-2 with TRBJ2-7, with 7 bases identical to TRBD2. V trimming: 7 bases; J trimming: 4 bases; junction bases outside the gene matches: 4. From germline, CDR1 is SGHAT and CDR2 FQNNGV. CDR3 length equals 12 residues. The CDR3 sequence: CASTRGEYEQYF. CDR3 sequence (DNA): TGTGCCAGCACCCGGGGGGAGTACGAGCAGTACTTC.

The chain joins TRBV14 to TRBJ2-2; possibly TRBD1 for D (6 bases). CDR3 length equals 16 residues. Germline-derived CDR1 and CDR2 are SGHDN and FVKESK. The V gene lost 4 bases and the J gene lost 5 bases, with 17 bases spanning the gap. The CDR3 reads CASSPNRVWLTGELFF. The CDR3 DNA sequence: TGTGCCAGCAGCCCGAACAGGGTTTGGCTAACCGGGGAGCTGTTTTTT.

The chain combines TRBV11-2 with TRBJ2-5; D not certain. This CDR3 is 14 amino acids long. Trimming took off 3 bases at V and 4 bases at J, with 12 bases between the two ends. Germline V gene sequence: CDR1 SGHAT, CDR2 FQNNGV. CDR3 coding DNA: TGTGCCAGCAGCTTTCTGGCGGTGGGAGAGACCCAGTACTTC. Its translation: CASSFLAVGETQYF.

The rearrangement joins TRBV5-1 to TRBJ2-5; D is possibly TRBD2 (6 bases). With 4 bases removed from V and 5 bases from J, the gap between germline ends came to 18 bases. The germline CDR1 and CDR2 sequences are SGHRS and YFSETQ. The CDR3 is 15 amino acids. CDR3 nucleotides: TGCGCCAGCAGCGCCTCGGGGAGCGGGTGGGAGACCCAGTACTTC. Protein sequence: CASSASGSGWETQYF.

This chain links TRBV5-4 with TRBJ2-4; 7 nucleotides match TRBD2. The germline V gene has CDR1 SGHNT and CDR2 YYREEE (reference sequence). V lost 0 bases to trimming and J lost 6 bases; unmatched junction nucleotides: 12. This CDR3 is 17 amino acids long. CDR3 amino acids: CASSLARGGSDGNIQYF. In nucleotides, the CDR3 is TGTGCCAGCAGCTTGGCACGGGGCGGGAGCGACGGAAACATTCAGTACTTC.

The J gene is TRBJ2-3, the V gene TRBV6-2 or TRBV6-3, with 13 bases aligning to TRBD2. The ends lost 2 bases at V and 1 base at J; junction bases unmatched: 3. Germline V gene sequence: CDR1 MNHEY, CDR2 SVGEGT. The CDR3 covers 17 residues. The CDR3 DNA sequence: TGTGCCAGCAGTTACAGACTAGCGGGAGGCCGCACAGATACGCAGTATTTT. As protein: CASSYRLAGGRTDTQYF.

The rearrangement uses TRBV27 and TRBJ1-1; 7 positions match TRBD1. This CDR3 is built from 13 residues. The germline gives CDR1 MNHEY, CDR2 SMNVEV (reference sequence). Trimming removed 8 bases from V and 1 base from J; junction bases left unmatched: 4. CDR3 region: CASEGQANTEAFF. For the CDR3, the DNA is TGTGCCAGCGAAGGACAGGCGAACACTGAAGCTTTCTTT.